The 9 T cell receptor beta chains in this list originate from one sample, sequenced in a study of T-cell memory formation after mild COVID-19. TCRdb passed the 5' RACE reads through MiXCR, listing each CDR3 protein once. The data hold 400,000 or so distinct CDR3 sequences, with roughly 20% observed a single time. Sequenced input: PBMCs or a T cell subset sorted from them (not recorded which). All receptors come from an adult woman who had mild COVID-19 (a few samples of this study predate the infection). Cell type and time point are not known.

This clonotype was seen repeatedly, ten times or more. The junction shows a germline mismatch at one end, possibly a read error. The rearrangement joins TRBV7-9 to TRBJ2-7; D possibly matches TRBD1 or TRBD2 (6 bases each). CDR3 length: 11 amino acids. Germline values: CDR1 SEHNR, CDR2 FQNEAQ (reference sequence). The CDR3 DNA is TGCGCCAGCAGCAGGGGAGGCGAGCAGTACTTC. It encodes CASSRGGEQYF.

This clonotype was seen only once. The V gene is TRBV12-3 or TRBV12-4, the J gene TRBJ1-5; 9 bases line up with TRBD1. This CDR3 is built from 15 residues. With 3 bases clipped from V and 4 bases from J, the junction kept 4 bases outside the gene matches. The CDR3 sequence is CASSLQTGGNQPQHF. The CDR3 bases are TGTGCCAGCAGTTTGCAGACAGGGGGAAATCAGCCCCAGCATTTT.

This chain links TRBV5-1 with TRBJ1-2; 7 bases agree with TRBD1. Germline-derived CDR1 and CDR2 are SGHRS and YFSETQ. V lost 4 bases, J lost 5 bases, and 5 bases stayed unmatched. CDR3 length equals 13 residues. The CDR3 loop reads CASSQGTVYGYTF. CDR3 nucleotides: TGCGCCAGCAGCCAAGGGACAGTGTATGGCTACACCTTC.

V is TRBV6-1 and J is TRBJ1-2; no clear D. V was trimmed by 4 bases and J by 7 bases, leaving 22 bases between them. This CDR3 comprises 16 residues. Germline V lookup: CDR1 MNHNS, CDR2 SASEGT. CDR3 residues: CASSAAPEQNIPGYTF. DNA of the CDR3: TGTGCCAGCAGTGCCGCCCCGGAGCAGAATATTCCTGGCTACACCTTC.

CDR3 residues: CASSQLVGRGYTF. The CDR3 coding sequence is TGCGCCAGCAGCCAATTGGTGGGTCGCGGCTACACCTTC. The chain employs TRBV4-1 and TRBJ1-2; D uncertain. Trimming removed 2 bases from V and 8 bases from J, with 12 bases in between. This CDR3 region has 13 residues. From germline, CDR1 is MGHRA and CDR2 YSYEKL.

The V and J genes are TRBV20-1 and TRBJ2-7, with D possibly being TRBD1 (5 bases). CDR3 length: 13 amino acids. Germline CDR1 and CDR2: DFQATT and SNEGSKA (reference sequence). Deletions cut 0 bases from V and 4 bases from J, with 10 bases between. The DNA of the CDR3 is TGCAGTGCTAGAGATTTGGGGCCTTACGAGCAGTACTTC. Residues: CSARDLGPYEQYF.

This clonotype was detected a few times. The CDR3 bases are TGTGCCAGCAGTGAAGAAAGGGCGGACTACCCGAGCTCCTACAATGAGCAGTTCTTC. Translation gives CASSEERADYPSSYNEQFF. The J gene is TRBJ2-1, the V gene TRBV25-1; tentatively, D is TRBD2 (6 bases). Germline V gives CDR1 MGHDK, CDR2 SYGVNS. This CDR3 comprises 19 residues. Trimming stripped 2 bases from V and 0 bases from J, with 20 bases between.

This clonotype was seen only a few times. CDR3 DNA sequence: TGTGCCAGTAGACCCGGACTAGCGGTAAGCTCCTACGAGCAGTACTTC. Amino acids: CASRPGLAVSSYEQYF. The chain carries TRBV19 and TRBJ2-7; 10 bases line up with TRBD2. The junction had 8 bases not matched to a gene; V was cut back by 6 bases and J by 0 bases. This CDR3 region has 16 residues. The germline gives CDR1 LNHDA, CDR2 SQIVND (reference sequence).

CDR3 coding DNA: TGTGCCAGCAGCCGGCCAGGGAGCGGCTACACCTTC. The encoded protein is CASSRPGSGYTF. V is TRBV3-1 and J is TRBJ1-2; weak D call: TRBD1 (5 bases). Trimming stripped 4 bases from V and 8 bases from J, with 11 bases between. This CDR3 has 12 amino acids. CDR1 LGHDT and CDR2 YNNKEL come from the germline V gene (reference sequence).